Following are 8 T cell receptor beta chains from one sample sequenced in a study of T-cell memory formation after mild COVID-19. TCRdb reprocessed the 5' RACE reads with MiXCR, giving one entry per CDR3 protein. The sample consists of about 430,000 distinct CDR3 sequences, roughly 18% of them appearing once. The sample consisted of PBMCs or a T cell subset sorted from them (not recorded which). These receptors were obtained from a man aged 18 to 30 who had mild COVID-19 (a few samples of this study predate the infection). Cell type and time point are not known.

This clonotype was observed at least ten times. The chain uses TRBV5-1 and TRBJ2-2, with D unclear. Germline V gene sequence: CDR1 SGHRS, CDR2 YFSETQ. The CDR3 spans 14 residues. Trimming pared 4 bases from V and 5 bases from J, leaving 12 bases between. This CDR3 reads CASSPGGGTGELFF. CDR3 sequence (DNA): TGCGCCAGCAGCCCGGGCGGTGGGACCGGGGAGCTGTTTTTT.

This clonotype was recorded many times. V is TRBV7-8 and J is TRBJ2-7, with D maybe TRBD1 (6 bases). V lost 8 bases to trimming and J lost 2 bases, with 10 bases between them. The length of the CDR3 is 12 residues. The V gene's germline CDR1 is SGHVS and CDR2 FQNEAQ. The CDR3 is CASPKGAYEQYV. The CDR3 nucleotides read TGTGCCAGCCCTAAGGGGGCCTACGAGCAGTACGTC.

This clonotype was detected many times. The V call is TRBV19, the J call TRBJ2-2; D gene uncertain. The germline V and J ends were trimmed by 7 bases and 7 bases, with 10 bases remaining between them. Germline assignment: CDR1 LNHDA and CDR2 SQIVND (reference sequence). The length of the CDR3 is 12 residues. The CDR3 is CASTTGLGELFF. CDR3 sequence (DNA): TGTGCCAGTACTACGGGCCTCGGGGAGCTGTTTTTT.

The chain's CDR3 is CASRGRENTEAFF. The DNA for the CDR3 is TGTGCCAGCCGTGGACGGGAGAACACTGAAGCTTTCTTT. The chain links TRBV6-6 to TRBJ1-1; no firm D call. The CDR3 runs 13 residues. Deletions cut 8 bases from V and 1 base from J, with 11 bases between. Per the germline V gene, CDR1 is MNHNY and CDR2 is SVGAGI (reference sequence).

This clonotype was detected many times. A read error may explain this, as a much larger clone is one base away. The rearrangement joins TRBV7-9 to TRBJ2-7; D uncertain. CDR1 is SEHNR and CDR2 is FQNEAQ in the germline V gene (reference sequence). V was cut by 6 bases and J by 3 bases, with 6 bases left in between. CDR3 size: 11 residues. The CDR3 nucleotides read TGTGCCAGCAGTTCCCACTACGAGCAGTACTTC. Translating it yields CASSSHYEQYF.

The chain couples TRBV5-1 to TRBJ2-1; D unclear. Between the trimmed V and J ends, which lost 6 bases and 7 bases, there was a span of 14 bases. Germline V gene lookup returns CDR1 SGHRS and CDR2 YFSETQ. The CDR3 runs 13 residues. In DNA, the CDR3 is TGCGCCAGCAATATTTCCCCTCGGAATGAGCAGTTCTTC. This sequence encodes CASNISPRNEQFF. Based on the CDR3 plus reference TRBV5-1 and TRBJ2-1, the full variable domain is KAGVTQTPRYLIKTRGQQVTLSCSPISGHRSVSWYQQTPGQGLQFLFEYFSETQRNKGNFPGRFSGRQFSNSRSEMNVSTLELGDSALYLCASNISPRNEQFFGPGTRLTVL.

This chain links TRBV2 with TRBJ2-3; TRBD2 agrees at 7 bases. Germline CDR1 and CDR2: SNHLY and FYNNEI. CDR3 length: 14 amino acids. Trimming removed 3 bases from V and 4 bases from J; junction bases left unmatched: 4. The DNA for the CDR3 is TGTGCCAGCAGTGATGTCAGCGGGGCAGATACGCAGTATTTT. It codes for CASSDVSGADTQYF.

The chain's CDR3 is CASSHIATSGNTIYF. CDR3 coding DNA: TGCGCCAGCAGCCATATAGCGACTTCAGGAAACACCATATATTTT. V and J are TRBV4-1 and TRBJ1-3; no clear D. Trimming took off 3 bases at V and 4 bases at J, with 13 bases between the two ends. The CDR3 totals 15 residues. The germline V gene has CDR1 MGHRA and CDR2 YSYEKL.